Presented here are 19 T cell receptor beta chains from one specimen sequenced in a study of cytomegalovirus exposure and HLA in healthy donors. The PCR employed 60 Vbeta primers together with 13 Jbeta primers. Here immunoSEQ multiplex PCR was the method, and the copy in TCRdb shows in-frame clones only, minus some. Found here are approximately 76,000 clones, 79% of them singletons; the top ten hold roughly 2.5%. The sequencing input was PBMCs. The source of these receptors is a man aged 25 to 40 in good health and CMV-seronegative.

For this clone: A junction boundary mismatches the germline segment, possibly from a read error. V and J are TRBV2 and TRBJ1-2; TRBD1 might be the D (5 bases). Germline V lookup: CDR1 SNHLY, CDR2 FYNNEI. The CDR3 sequence is 13 residues long. The CDR3 here is CASSRQSRYGYPF. The CDR3 bases are TGTGCCAGCAGTCGACAGAGCCGATATGGCTACCCCTTC.

The chain joins TRBV7-9 to TRBJ1-1; D may be TRBD1 (6 bases). CDR3 size: 15 residues. Per germline, CDR1 SEHNR and CDR2 FQNEAQ (reference sequence). Deletions cut 5 bases from V and 3 bases from J, with 16 bases between. CDR3 DNA: TGTGCCAGCAGCGATGTAGGGGAGGGGGACACTGAAGCTTTCTTT. It codes for CASSDVGEGDTEAFF.

Notes on this clone: Other DNA variants within this sample encode the same CDR3. This chain uses TRBV18 with TRBJ1-5, with TRBD1 matching over 10 bases. V lost 4 bases to trimming and J lost 6 bases; unmatched junction nucleotides: 6. The CDR3 runs to 15 residues. Germline V gene sequence: CDR1 KGHSH, CDR2 LQKENI. The CDR3 loop reads CASSLGQGEGQPQHF. CDR3 bases: TGTGCCAGCTCACTAGGACAGGGGGAAGGTCAGCCCCAGCATTTT.

The chain joins TRBV5-8 to TRBJ1-2; the D gene is possibly TRBD1 (6 bases). Trimming cost V 0 bases and J 7 bases, with 16 bases left between them. CDR1 is SGHTS, CDR2 YDEGEE, per germline. The CDR3 totals 15 residues. The CDR3, as DNA: TGTGCCAGCAGCTTGGCGACAGGAGGTCTGGGTGGCTACACCTTC. This sequence encodes CASSLATGGLGGYTF.

V and J are TRBV28 and TRBJ2-1; the D gene is possibly TRBD1 (5 bases). This CDR3 is built from 14 residues. V was shortened by 3 bases and J by 4 bases, with 10 bases between the two germline ends. Germline values: CDR1 MDHEN, CDR2 SYDVKM. CDR3 in DNA: TGTGCCAGCAGTTTTTTCTCAGGGTACAATGAGCAGTTCTTC. This encodes CASSFFSGYNEQFF.

This clone was recorded once. The rearrangement joins TRBV15 to TRBJ1-1; D perhaps matches TRBD1 (5 bases). Deletions cut 1 base from V and 1 base from J, with 13 bases between. Germline lookup yields CDR1 LNHNV and CDR2 YYDKDF (reference sequence). CDR3 length: 16 residues. DNA of the CDR3: TGTGCCACCAGCAGAGGTGGGAGGGGAGGGAACACTGAAGCTTTCTTT. It codes for CATSRGGRGGNTEAFF.

J is TRBJ2-5 and V is TRBV9; the D is unclear. The germline V and J ends were trimmed by 4 bases and 5 bases, with 6 bases remaining between them. This CDR3 has 11 amino acids. The V gene's germline CDR1 is SGDLS and CDR2 YYNGEE. CDR3 coding DNA: TGTGCCAGCAGCACTACGGAGACCCAGTACTTC. Protein product: CASSTTETQYF.

The rearrangement joins TRBV4-2 to TRBJ2-3; no clear D gene. V lost 0 bases and J 0 bases, leaving 16 bases between the germline ends. Germline CDR1 and CDR2: LGHNA and YNFKEQ. The CDR3 runs to 18 residues. CDR3 DNA: TGTGCCAGCAGCCAAGAAAGCTCAAGCGTATTTAGCACAGATACGCAGTATTTT. Translated, it gives CASSQESSSVFSTDTQYF.

The chain carries TRBV2 and TRBJ2-7; TRBD2 aligns across 12 bases. The CDR3 runs to 15 residues. The germline CDR1 and CDR2 sequences are SNHLY and FYNNEI. Trimming removed 6 bases from V and 3 bases from J; junction bases left unmatched: 6. Here the CDR3 DNA reads TGTGCCAGCAGGACGACTAGCGGGGGTCGCTACGAGCAGTACTTC. Its protein product is CASRTTSGGRYEQYF.

This chain links TRBV29-1 with TRBJ2-3, with TRBD2 matching 9 bases. This CDR3 is 14 amino acids long. Looked up from germline, CDR1 is SQVTM and CDR2 is ANQGSEA. The V segment lost 4 bases and the J segment 5 bases; nucleotides outside the gene matches: 7. CDR3 loop: CSVGLAGRIDTQYF. The CDR3 nucleotides are TGCAGCGTTGGCCTAGCGGGAAGAATAGATACGCAGTATTTT.

With respect to this clone: At one end, the junction sequence differs from germline, possibly due to a read error. The genes are TRBV7-9 and TRBJ2-1, with D tentatively TRBD2 (6 bases). Germline V gene lookup returns CDR1 SEHNR and CDR2 FQNEAQ (reference sequence). CDR3 length: 15 residues. The CDR3 DNA is TGTCCCAGCAGCCCCCGGGGGAGCGGCTACAATGAGCAGTTCTTC. Translated: CPSSPRGSGYNEQFF.

The chain couples TRBV25-1 to TRBJ2-7, with D possibly being TRBD2 (6 bases). Trimming took off 9 bases at V and 6 bases at J, with 15 bases between the two ends. The CDR3 spans 12 residues. Germline V gene data show CDR1 as MGHDK and CDR2 as SYGVNS. In DNA, the CDR3 is TGTGCCAGTTTGGGAGGTTGGGGCGAGCAGTACTTC. Translating it yields CASLGGWGEQYF.

This chain connects TRBV19 to TRBJ1-3; the match to TRBD1 covers 9 bases. CDR1 LNHDA and CDR2 SQIVND come from the germline V gene (reference sequence). This CDR3 has 18 residues. The V gene end was trimmed by 9 bases and the J gene end by 5 bases; junction bases not matched to a gene: 20. CDR3 sequence: CASSRDRVQGATRNTIYF. In DNA, the CDR3 is TGTGCCAGCTCCCGGGACAGGGTGCAAGGCGCGACGAGAAACACCATATATTTT.

The genes are TRBV4-3 and TRBJ1-4; possible D gene TRBD1, 5 bases. There are 16 residues in the CDR3. Germline CDR1 LGHNA, CDR2 YSLEER. Trimming cost V 0 bases and J 3 bases, with 11 bases left between them. Here the CDR3 reads CASSQEPWGANEKLFF. The DNA for the CDR3 is TGCGCCAGCAGCCAAGAACCATGGGGCGCTAATGAAAAACTGTTTTTT.

This rearrangement joins TRBV12-5 to TRBJ2-7; D not certain. CDR1 and CDR2 from the germline V gene are LGHNT and FRNRAP. V lost 3 bases and J lost 1, with 10 bases in between. The CDR3 consists of 14 residues. The CDR3 here is CASGLTDMSYEQYF. Here the CDR3 DNA reads TGTGCTAGTGGTTTAACCGACATGTCCTACGAGCAGTACTTC. Looking up the rest from reference TRBV12-5 and TRBJ2-7 gives the full variable domain: DARVTQTPRHKVTEMGQEVTMRCQPILGHNTVFWYRQTMMQGLELLAYFRNRAPLDDSGMPKDRFSAEMPDATLATLKIQPSEPRDSAVYFCASGLTDMSYEQYFGPGTRLTVT.

CDR3 sequence (DNA): TGTGCCAGCAGCGCCGCGGGGGGACGGACGTTAGTAGCATACAATGAGCAGTTCTTC. This gives the protein CASSAAGGRTLVAYNEQFF. This chain links TRBV7-2 with TRBJ2-1; 8 nucleotides match TRBD2. The CDR3 loop spans 19 amino acids. V dropped 5 bases and J dropped 4; count of bases not matched to a gene: 19. The V gene's germline CDR1 is SGHTA and CDR2 FQGNSA.

This clone was seen only a few times. This chain joins TRBV18 and TRBJ1-5; 11 positions match TRBD1. Looked up from germline, CDR1 is KGHSH and CDR2 is LQKENI. Trimming cost V 3 bases and J 2 bases; bases outside gene matches: 0. The CDR3 contains 15 residues. CDR3 region: CASSPGQGGNQPQHF. The CDR3, as DNA: TGTGCCAGCTCACCGGGACAGGGGGGCAATCAGCCCCAGCATTTT.

The J gene is TRBJ1-5, the V gene TRBV6-5; the D gene is possibly TRBD1 (6 bases). The CDR3 covers 13 residues. The V and J ends lost 0 bases and 7 bases respectively, with 7 bases between them. From germline, CDR1 is MNHEY and CDR2 SVGAGI. This CDR3 is CASSYSDRQPQHF. CDR3 DNA: TGTGCCAGCAGTTACTCAGACAGGCAGCCCCAGCATTTT.

Regarding this clone: The junction differs from germline at one of its ends, possibly a read error. The chain couples TRBV7-9 to TRBJ1-2, with no clear D. This CDR3 has 10 residues. Per the germline V gene, CDR1 is SEHNR and CDR2 is FQNEAQ (reference sequence). Written as DNA, the CDR3 is TGTTCCAGCAGCCGGTATGGCTACACCTTC. Its protein product is CSSSRYGYTF.